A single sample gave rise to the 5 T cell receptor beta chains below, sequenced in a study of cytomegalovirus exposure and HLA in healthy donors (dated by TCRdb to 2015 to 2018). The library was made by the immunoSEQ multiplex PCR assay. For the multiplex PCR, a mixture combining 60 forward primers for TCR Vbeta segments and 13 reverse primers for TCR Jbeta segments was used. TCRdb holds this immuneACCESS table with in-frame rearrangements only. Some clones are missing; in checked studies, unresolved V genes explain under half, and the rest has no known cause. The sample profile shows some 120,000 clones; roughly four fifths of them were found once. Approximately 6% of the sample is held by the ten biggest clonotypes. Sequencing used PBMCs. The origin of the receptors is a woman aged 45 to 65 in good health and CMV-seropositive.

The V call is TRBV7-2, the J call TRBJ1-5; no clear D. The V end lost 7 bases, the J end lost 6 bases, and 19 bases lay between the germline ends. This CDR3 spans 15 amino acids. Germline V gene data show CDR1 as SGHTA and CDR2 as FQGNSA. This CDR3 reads CASTNWAGYGQPQHF. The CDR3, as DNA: TGTGCCAGCACCAATTGGGCAGGATATGGTCAGCCCCAGCATTTT.

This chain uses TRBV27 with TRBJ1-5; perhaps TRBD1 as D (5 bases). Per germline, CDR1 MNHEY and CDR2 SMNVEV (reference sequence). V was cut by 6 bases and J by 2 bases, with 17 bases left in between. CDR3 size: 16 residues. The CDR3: CASSKISGIGNQPQHF. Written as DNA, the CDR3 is TGTGCCAGCAGCAAAATCTCAGGGATAGGCAATCAGCCCCAGCATTTT.

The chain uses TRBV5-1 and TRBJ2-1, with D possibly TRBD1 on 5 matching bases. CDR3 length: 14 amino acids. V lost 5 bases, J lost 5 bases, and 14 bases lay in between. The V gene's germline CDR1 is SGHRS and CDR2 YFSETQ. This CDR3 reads CASSRTKGNNEQFF. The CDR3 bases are TGCGCCAGCAGTCGGACAAAGGGGAACAATGAGCAGTTCTTC.

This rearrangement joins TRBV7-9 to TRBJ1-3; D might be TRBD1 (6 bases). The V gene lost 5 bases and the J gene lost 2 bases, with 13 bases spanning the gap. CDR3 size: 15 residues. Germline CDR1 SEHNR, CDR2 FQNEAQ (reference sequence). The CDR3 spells CASSLATGAGNTIYF. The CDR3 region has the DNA TGTGCCAGCAGCCTTGCGACAGGAGCTGGAAACACCATATATTTT.

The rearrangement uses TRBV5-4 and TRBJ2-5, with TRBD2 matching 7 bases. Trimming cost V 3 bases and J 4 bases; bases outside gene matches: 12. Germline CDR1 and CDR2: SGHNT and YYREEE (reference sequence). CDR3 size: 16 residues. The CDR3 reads CASSSSPGEGGETQYF. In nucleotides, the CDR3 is TGTGCCAGCAGCTCCTCTCCGGGGGAGGGAGGAGAGACCCAGTACTTC.